This T cell receptor (beta chain) was sequenced for a study of T cells in Graves' hyperthyroidism and ophthalmopathy. To note about this clonotype: Just one base apart from a much larger clone, this may be a read error.

The source material, RNA transcripts, was used to amplify TCR beta CDR3 regions. Primed by the HTBI set, a first-round RT-PCR was run on the TCR CDR3. TCRdb reprocessed the multiplex PCR reads via MiXCR and lists one record per CDR3 protein. The repertoire consists of more than 650,000 distinct CDR3 sequences, with 12% to 15% occurring once and the leading ten covering roughly 10%. The CDR3 has 14 residues. The germline CDR1 and CDR2 sequences are MDHEN and SYDVKM. The sequence was collected from a woman between 18 and 30 years old with Graves' hyperthyroidism. The chain has TRBV28 and TRBJ2-7; TRBD1 aligns across 10 bases. The sample taken for sequencing was blood. CDR3 DNA sequence: TGTACCAGCAGGCTGACAGGGGGCACCTACGAGCAGTACTTC. Translation gives CTSRLTGGTYEQYF.